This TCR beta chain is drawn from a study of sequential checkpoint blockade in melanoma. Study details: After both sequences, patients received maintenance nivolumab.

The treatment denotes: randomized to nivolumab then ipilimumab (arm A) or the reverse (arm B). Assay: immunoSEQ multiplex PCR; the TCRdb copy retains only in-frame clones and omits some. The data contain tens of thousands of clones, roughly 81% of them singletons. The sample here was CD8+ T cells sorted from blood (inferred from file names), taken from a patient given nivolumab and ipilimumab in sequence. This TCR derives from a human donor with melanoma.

The CDR3 is CASSRGQVESGELFF. The CDR3 nucleotides are TGTGCCAGCAGTCGAGGACAGGTTGAGTCCGGGGAGCTGTTTTTT. The J gene is TRBJ2-2, the V gene TRBV27, with 7 bases that match TRBD1. The CDR3 is 15 residues long. Germline values: CDR1 MNHEY, CDR2 SMNVEV (reference sequence). V shed 5 bases and J 6 bases; nucleotides not matched to a gene: 9.